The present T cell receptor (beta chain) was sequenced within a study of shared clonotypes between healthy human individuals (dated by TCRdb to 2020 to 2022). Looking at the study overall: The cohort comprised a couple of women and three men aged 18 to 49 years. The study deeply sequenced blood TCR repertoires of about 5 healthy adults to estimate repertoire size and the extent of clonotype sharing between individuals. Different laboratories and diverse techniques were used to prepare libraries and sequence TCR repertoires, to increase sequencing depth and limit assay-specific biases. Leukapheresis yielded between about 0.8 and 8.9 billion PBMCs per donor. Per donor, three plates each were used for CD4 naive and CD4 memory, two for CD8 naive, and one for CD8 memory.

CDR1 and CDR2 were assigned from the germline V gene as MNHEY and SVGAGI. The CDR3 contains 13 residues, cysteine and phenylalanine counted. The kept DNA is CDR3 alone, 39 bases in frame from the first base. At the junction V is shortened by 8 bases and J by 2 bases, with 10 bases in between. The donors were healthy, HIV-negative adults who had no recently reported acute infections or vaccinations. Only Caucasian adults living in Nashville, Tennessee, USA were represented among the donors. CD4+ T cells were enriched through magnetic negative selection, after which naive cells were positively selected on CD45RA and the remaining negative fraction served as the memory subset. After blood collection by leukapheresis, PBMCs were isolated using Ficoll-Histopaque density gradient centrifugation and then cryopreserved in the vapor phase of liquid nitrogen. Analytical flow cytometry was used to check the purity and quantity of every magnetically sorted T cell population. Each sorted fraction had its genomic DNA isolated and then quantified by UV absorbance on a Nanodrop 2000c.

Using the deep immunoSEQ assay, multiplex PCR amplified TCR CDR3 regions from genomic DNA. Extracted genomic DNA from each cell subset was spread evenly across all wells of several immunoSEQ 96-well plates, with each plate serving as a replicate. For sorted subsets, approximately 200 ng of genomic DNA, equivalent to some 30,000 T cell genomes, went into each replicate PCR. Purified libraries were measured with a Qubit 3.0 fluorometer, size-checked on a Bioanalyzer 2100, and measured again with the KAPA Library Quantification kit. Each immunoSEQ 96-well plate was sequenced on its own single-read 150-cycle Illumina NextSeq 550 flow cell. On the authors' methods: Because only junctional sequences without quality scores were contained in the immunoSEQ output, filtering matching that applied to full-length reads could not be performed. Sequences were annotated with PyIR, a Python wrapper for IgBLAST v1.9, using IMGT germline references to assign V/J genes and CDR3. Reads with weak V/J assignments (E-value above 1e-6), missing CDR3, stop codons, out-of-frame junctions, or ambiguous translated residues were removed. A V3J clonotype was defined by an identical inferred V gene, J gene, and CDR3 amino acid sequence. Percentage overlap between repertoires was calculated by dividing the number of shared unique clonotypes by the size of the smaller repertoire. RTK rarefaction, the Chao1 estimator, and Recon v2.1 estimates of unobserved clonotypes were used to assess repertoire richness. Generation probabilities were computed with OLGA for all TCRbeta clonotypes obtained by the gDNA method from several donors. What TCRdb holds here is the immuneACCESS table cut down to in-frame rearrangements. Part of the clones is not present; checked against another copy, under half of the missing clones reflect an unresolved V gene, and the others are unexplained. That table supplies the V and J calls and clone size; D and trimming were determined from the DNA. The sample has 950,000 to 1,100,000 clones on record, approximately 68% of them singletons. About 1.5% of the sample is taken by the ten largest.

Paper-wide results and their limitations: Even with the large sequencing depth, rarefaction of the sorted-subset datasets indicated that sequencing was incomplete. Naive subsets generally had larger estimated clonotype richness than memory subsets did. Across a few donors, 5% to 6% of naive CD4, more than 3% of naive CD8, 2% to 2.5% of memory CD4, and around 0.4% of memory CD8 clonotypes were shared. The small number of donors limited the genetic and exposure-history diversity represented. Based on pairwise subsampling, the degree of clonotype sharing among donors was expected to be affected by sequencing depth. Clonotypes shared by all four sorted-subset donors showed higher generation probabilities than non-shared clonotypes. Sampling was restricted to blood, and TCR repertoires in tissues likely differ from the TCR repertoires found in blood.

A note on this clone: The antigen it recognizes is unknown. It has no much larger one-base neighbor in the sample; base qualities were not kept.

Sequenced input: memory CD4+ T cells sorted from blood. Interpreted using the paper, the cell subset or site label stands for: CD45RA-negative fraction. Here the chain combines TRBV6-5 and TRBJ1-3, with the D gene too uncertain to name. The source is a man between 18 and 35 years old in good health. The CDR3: CASFHATGNTIYF. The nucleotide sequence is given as TGTGCCAGCTTCCACGCAACTGGAAACACCATATATTTT.